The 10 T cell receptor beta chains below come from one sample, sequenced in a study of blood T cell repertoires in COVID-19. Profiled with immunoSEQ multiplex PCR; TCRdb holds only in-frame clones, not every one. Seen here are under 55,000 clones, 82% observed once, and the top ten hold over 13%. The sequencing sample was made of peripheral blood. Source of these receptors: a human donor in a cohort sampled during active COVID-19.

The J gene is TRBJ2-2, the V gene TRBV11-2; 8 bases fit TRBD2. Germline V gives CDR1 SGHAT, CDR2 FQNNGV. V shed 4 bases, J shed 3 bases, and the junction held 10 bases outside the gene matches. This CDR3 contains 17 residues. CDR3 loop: CASSSKPGLADTGELFF. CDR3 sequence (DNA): TGTGCCAGCAGCTCCAAACCCGGACTAGCAGACACCGGGGAGCTGTTTTTT.

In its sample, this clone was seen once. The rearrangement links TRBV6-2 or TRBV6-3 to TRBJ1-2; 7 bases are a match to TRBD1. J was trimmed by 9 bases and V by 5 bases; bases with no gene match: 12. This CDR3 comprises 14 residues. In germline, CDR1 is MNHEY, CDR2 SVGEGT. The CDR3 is CASSPGTVAERYTF. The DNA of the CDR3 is TGTGCCAGCAGTCCCGGGACAGTCGCCGAACGCTACACCTTC.

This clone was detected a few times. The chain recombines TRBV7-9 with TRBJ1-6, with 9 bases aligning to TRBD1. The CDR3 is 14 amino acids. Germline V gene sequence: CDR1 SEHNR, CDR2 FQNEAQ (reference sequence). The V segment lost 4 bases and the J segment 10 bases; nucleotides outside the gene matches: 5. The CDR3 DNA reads TGTGCCAGCAGCTGGGGACAGGGAGACTCACCCCTCCACTTT. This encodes CASSWGQGDSPLHF.

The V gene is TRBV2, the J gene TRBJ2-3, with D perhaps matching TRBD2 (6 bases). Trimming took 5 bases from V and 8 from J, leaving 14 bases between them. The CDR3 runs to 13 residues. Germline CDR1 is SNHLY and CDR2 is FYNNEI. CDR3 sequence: CASSTSGEATQYF. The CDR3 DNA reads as TGTGCCAGCAGTACCTCCGGGGAGGCTACGCAGTATTTT.

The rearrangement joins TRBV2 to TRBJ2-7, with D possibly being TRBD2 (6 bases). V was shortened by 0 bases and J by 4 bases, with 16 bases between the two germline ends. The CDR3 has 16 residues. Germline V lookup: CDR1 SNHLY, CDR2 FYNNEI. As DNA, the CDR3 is TGTGCCAGCAGTGAAGCGGTACTAGCAGCCTATTACGAGCAGTACTTC. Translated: CASSEAVLAAYYEQYF.

As DNA, the CDR3 is TGTGCCAGCAGCAAGGACGGGACAGGGGTTTACTATGGCTACACCTTC. It is translated as CASSKDGTGVYYGYTF. V and J are TRBV3-1 (or the pseudogene TRBV3-2) and TRBJ1-2, with 10 nucleotides matching TRBD1. V dropped 5 bases and J dropped 3; count of bases not matched to a gene: 9. The CDR3 runs to 16 residues. Per germline, CDR1 LGHDT and CDR2 YNNKEL (reference sequence).

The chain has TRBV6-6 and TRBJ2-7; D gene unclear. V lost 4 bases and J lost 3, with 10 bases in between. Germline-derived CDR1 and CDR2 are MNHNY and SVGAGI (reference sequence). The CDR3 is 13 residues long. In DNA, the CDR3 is TGTGCCAGCAGTTCAGGCTTCAACTACGAGCAGTACTTC. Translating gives CASSSGFNYEQYF.

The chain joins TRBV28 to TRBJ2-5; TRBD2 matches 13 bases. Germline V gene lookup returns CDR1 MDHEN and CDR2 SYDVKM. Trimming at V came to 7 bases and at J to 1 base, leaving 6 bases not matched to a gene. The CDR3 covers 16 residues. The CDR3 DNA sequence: TGTGCCAGCAACGGACTAGCGGGAGTGATCCAAGAGACCCAGTACTTC. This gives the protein CASNGLAGVIQETQYF.

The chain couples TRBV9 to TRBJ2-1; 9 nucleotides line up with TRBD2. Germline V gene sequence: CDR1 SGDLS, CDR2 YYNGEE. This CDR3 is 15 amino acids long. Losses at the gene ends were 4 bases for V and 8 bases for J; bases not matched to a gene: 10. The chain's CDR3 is CASSFSGSRRDEQFF. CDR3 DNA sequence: TGTGCCAGCAGCTTTAGCGGGAGTCGGAGGGATGAGCAGTTCTTC.

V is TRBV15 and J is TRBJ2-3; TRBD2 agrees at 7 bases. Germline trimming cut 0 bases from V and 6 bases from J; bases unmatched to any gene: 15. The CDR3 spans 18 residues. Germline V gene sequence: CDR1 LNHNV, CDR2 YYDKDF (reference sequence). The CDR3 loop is CATSRDSGRRLAKDTQYF. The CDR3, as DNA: TGTGCCACCAGCAGAGATAGTGGTCGGCGACTAGCTAAGGATACGCAGTATTTT.